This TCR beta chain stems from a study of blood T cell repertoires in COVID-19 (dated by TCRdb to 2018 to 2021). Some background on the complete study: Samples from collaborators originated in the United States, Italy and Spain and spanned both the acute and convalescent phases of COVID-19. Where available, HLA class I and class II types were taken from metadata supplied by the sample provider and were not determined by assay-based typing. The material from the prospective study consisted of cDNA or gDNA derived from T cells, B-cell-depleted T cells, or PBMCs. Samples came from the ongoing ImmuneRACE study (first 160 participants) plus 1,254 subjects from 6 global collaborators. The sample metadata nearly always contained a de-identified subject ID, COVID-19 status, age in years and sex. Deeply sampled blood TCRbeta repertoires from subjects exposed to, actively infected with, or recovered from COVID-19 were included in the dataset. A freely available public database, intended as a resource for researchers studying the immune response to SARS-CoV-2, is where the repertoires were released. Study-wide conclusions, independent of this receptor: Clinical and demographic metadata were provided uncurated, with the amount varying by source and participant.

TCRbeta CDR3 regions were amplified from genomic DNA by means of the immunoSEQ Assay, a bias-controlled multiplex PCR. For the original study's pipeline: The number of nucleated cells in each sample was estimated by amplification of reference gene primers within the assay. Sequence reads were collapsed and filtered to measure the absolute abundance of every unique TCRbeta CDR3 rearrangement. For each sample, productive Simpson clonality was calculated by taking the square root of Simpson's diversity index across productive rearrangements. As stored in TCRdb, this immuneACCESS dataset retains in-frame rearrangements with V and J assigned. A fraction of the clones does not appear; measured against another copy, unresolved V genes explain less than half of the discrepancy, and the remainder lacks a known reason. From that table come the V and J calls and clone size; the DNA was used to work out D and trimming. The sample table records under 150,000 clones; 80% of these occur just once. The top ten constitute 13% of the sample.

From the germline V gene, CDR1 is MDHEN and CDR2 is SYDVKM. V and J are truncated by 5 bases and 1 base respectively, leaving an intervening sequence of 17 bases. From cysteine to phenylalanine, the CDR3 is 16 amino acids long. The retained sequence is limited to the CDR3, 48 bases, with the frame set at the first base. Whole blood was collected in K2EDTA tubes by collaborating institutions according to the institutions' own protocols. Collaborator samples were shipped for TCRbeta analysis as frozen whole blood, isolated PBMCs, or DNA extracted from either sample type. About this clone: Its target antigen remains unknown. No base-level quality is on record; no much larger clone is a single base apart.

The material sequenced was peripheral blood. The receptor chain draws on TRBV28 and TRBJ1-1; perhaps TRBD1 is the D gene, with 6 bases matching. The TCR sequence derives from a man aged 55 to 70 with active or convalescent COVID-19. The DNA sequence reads TGTGCCAGCAGTGCATACCGCGGACAGACGAACACTGAAGCTTTCTTT. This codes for CASSAYRGQTNTEAFF.